This passage covers 23 T cell receptor beta chains from one sample sequenced in a study of T cells in Graves' hyperthyroidism and ophthalmopathy. RNA transcripts were the template for amplifying TCR beta CDR3 regions. TCR CDR3 regions were first amplified by RT-PCR with HTBI primers. Via MiXCR, TCRdb re-called the multiplex PCR reads, giving one row per CDR3 protein. The sample includes 600,000 to 850,000 distinct CDR3 sequences, 15% to 20% of them seen just once. The sample consisted of blood. These receptors were obtained from a woman in her fifties or sixties with Graves' hyperthyroidism that later progressed to Graves' ophthalmopathy.

This clonotype was seen a handful of times. The junction departs from the called germline gene at one end, perhaps through a read error. The chain carries TRBV20-1 and TRBJ1-4, with 7 bases fitting TRBD1. Germline CDR1 is DFQATT and CDR2 is SNEGSKA (reference sequence). The CDR3 sequence is 14 residues long. CDR3 nucleotides: TGCAGTGCTAGAAGGGGGCTACGAAATGAAGAACTGTTTTTT. As protein: CSARRGLRNEELFF.

V usage is TRBV4-1 and J usage is TRBJ2-2; 11 positions match TRBD1. CDR3 length equals 16 residues. Trimming took 5 bases from V and 7 from J; bases not matched to a gene: 9. Germline lookup yields CDR1 MGHRA and CDR2 YSYEKL. CDR3 nucleotide sequence: TGCGCCAGCAGCATCCTGAGGACAGGGGGCGGCGGGGAGCTGTTTTTT. Residues: CASSILRTGGGGELFF.

Concerning this clonotype itself: The junction differs from germline at one of its ends, possibly a read error. The chain has TRBV5-1 and TRBJ1-6, with no clear D. Germline V gene data show CDR1 as SGHRS and CDR2 as YFSETQ. There are 16 residues in the CDR3. CDR3: CASSFFMAAANSPLHF. The CDR3 DNA reads as TGTGCCAGCAGCTTTTTCATGGCGGCAGCAAATTCACCCCTCCACTTT.

Concerning this clonotype: This may arise from a read error, as a much more abundant clone is one base away. The rearrangement joins TRBV7-9 to TRBJ1-1; no clear D. The CDR3 consists of 14 residues. Germline assignment: CDR1 SEHNR and CDR2 FQNEAQ (reference sequence). This CDR3 is CASSLRESFTEALF. CDR3 in DNA: TGTGCCAGCAGCTTAAGGGAAAGTTTCACTGAAGCTCTCTTT.

The rearrangement links TRBV19 to TRBJ1-5; 9 nucleotides agree with TRBD1. With V trimmed by 3 bases and J by 6 bases, 15 bases remained unmatched. Germline lookup yields CDR1 LNHDA and CDR2 SQIVND (reference sequence). The CDR3 is 18 residues long. The CDR3 sequence is CASSISLNPGQGSQPQHF. In DNA, the CDR3 is TGTGCCAGTAGTATCTCCCTCAACCCGGGACAGGGAAGTCAGCCCCAGCATTTT.

The chain combines TRBV7-6 with TRBJ2-7; a weak D match, TRBD1 (5 bases). Germline lookup yields CDR1 SGHVS and CDR2 FNYEAQ. This CDR3 comprises 13 residues. V was clipped by 5 bases and J by 5 bases, with 13 bases between them. The CDR3 DNA follows: TGTGCCAGCAGCATCCGCCAAGGGGACGAGCAGTACTTC. It encodes CASSIRQGDEQYF.

At least ten counts were recorded for this clonotype. This chain joins TRBV3-1 and TRBJ1-4, with 7 bases aligning to TRBD1. CDR1 and CDR2 (germline): LGHDT, YNNKEL (reference sequence). The CDR3 consists of 15 residues. The junction had 5 bases not matched to a gene; V was cut back by 0 bases and J by 7 bases. The CDR3: CASSQEKGGGEKLFF. For the CDR3, the DNA is TGTGCCAGCAGCCAAGAGAAAGGGGGCGGTGAAAAACTGTTTTTT. Looking up the rest from reference TRBV3-1 and TRBJ1-4 gives the full variable domain: DTAVSQTPKYLVTQMGNDKSIKCEQNLGHDTMYWYKQDSKKFLKIMFSYNNKELIINETVPNRFSPKSPDKAHLNLHINSLELGDSAVYFCASSQEKGGGEKLFFGSGTQLSVL.

This clonotype has more than one count but fewer than ten. The chain is built from TRBV5-1 and TRBJ2-5, with D hard to call. CDR3 length equals 15 residues. CDR1 SGHRS and CDR2 YFSETQ come from the germline V gene. V was cut by 2 bases and J by 4 bases, with 15 bases left in between. CDR3 nucleotide sequence: TGCGCCAGCAGCTTCCAACGCCTGGTGGGAGAGACCCAGTACTTC. It is translated as CASSFQRLVGETQYF.

This clonotype has just a few counts. The rearrangement uses TRBV27 and TRBJ2-7; D unclear. The CDR3 is 12 amino acids. V was shortened by 4 bases and J by 6 bases, with 10 bases between the two germline ends. CDR1 and CDR2 from the germline V gene are MNHEY and SMNVEV (reference sequence). The CDR3 loop reads CASSSQVGEQYF. Here the CDR3 DNA reads TGTGCCAGCAGTTCCCAGGTGGGCGAGCAGTACTTC.

This clonotype was counted a single time. A much larger clonotype is one base distant, so this may be a read error. V is TRBV6-2 or TRBV6-3 and J is TRBJ2-7; TRBD2 matches at 9 bases. Germline loops: CDR1 MNHEY, CDR2 SVGEGT. CDR3 size: 13 residues. The V gene end was trimmed by 8 bases and the J gene end by 3 bases; junction bases not matched to a gene: 5. The CDR3 sequence is CASGIAGDYEQYF. The DNA of the CDR3 is TGTGCCAGCGGTATAGCGGGGGACTACGAGCAGTACTTC.

This clonotype was seen only a few times. A much bigger clone sits one base away, suggesting this may be a read error. The rearrangement joins TRBV6-1 to TRBJ1-1; D gene uncertain. This CDR3 is built from 13 residues. V was cut by 8 bases and J by 1 base, with 11 bases left in between. Germline V gene sequence: CDR1 MNHNS, CDR2 SASEGT. CDR3 protein: CASCRSGNTEAFF. The CDR3 DNA reads as TGTGCCAGCTGCAGATCGGGGAACACTGAAGCTTTCTTT.

V usage is TRBV14 and J usage is TRBJ2-7, with TRBD1 as a possible D gene (5 bases). CDR3 length: 13 amino acids. Trimming removed 6 bases from V and 3 bases from J, with 12 bases in between. Looked up from germline, CDR1 is SGHDN and CDR2 is FVKESK. This CDR3 reads CASRMDGHYEQYF. The CDR3 DNA follows: TGTGCCAGCAGGATGGACGGACACTACGAGCAGTACTTC.

This clonotype has a handful of counts. CDR3 amino acids: CASSLTERGGGTDTQYF. CDR3 nucleotides: TGTGCCAGCAGCCTTACCGAGCGGGGGGGTGGAACAGATACGCAGTATTTT. This rearrangement joins TRBV4-2 to TRBJ2-3; 10 nucleotides align to TRBD2. The CDR3 is made up of 17 amino acids. The germline gives CDR1 LGHNA, CDR2 YNFKEQ. V lost 4 bases to trimming and J lost 3 bases; unmatched junction nucleotides: 10.

The V and J genes are TRBV7-6 and TRBJ2-1; 9 bases map to TRBD1. V shed 4 bases, J shed 0 bases, and the junction held 16 bases outside the gene matches. The CDR3 sequence is 20 residues long. CDR1 and CDR2 (germline): SGHVS, FNYEAQ. CDR3 bases: TGTGCCAGCAGCTCTACACCGGGACAGGGAATGTTAAGCTCCTACAATGAGCAGTTCTTC. It specifies CASSSTPGQGMLSSYNEQFF.

A word on this clonotype: One end of the junction varies from germline; a read error may be responsible. CDR3 loop: CASSLGQGARTGELLF. CDR3 DNA sequence: TGTGCTAGCAGCTTGGGACAGGGGGCAAGGACCGGGGAGCTGCTTTTT. V is TRBV7-7 and J is TRBJ2-2; 12 nucleotides agree with TRBD1. The CDR3 loop spans 16 amino acids. Per the germline V gene, CDR1 is SSHAT and CDR2 is FNYEAQ (reference sequence).

This clonotype showed up many times. The rearrangement links TRBV11-2 to TRBJ2-3; TRBD2 matches 12 bases. Germline CDR1 reads SGHAT; CDR2 reads FQNNGV. J was trimmed by 14 bases and V by 6 bases; bases with no gene match: 15. This CDR3 contains 15 residues. CDR3 amino acids: CASRTTSGGTPSLYF. The CDR3, as DNA: TGTGCCAGCAGAACAACTAGCGGGGGGACCCCAAGCCTGTATTTT.

The genes are TRBV20-1 and TRBJ1-5; 7 nucleotides match TRBD1. This CDR3 is 14 amino acids long. Germline lookup yields CDR1 DFQATT and CDR2 SNEGSKA (reference sequence). V dropped 7 bases and J dropped 1; count of bases not matched to a gene: 7. The CDR3 bases are TGCAGTGTAAATTTACAGGGGAGCAATCAGCCCCAGCATTTT. It codes for CSVNLQGSNQPQHF.

The chain carries TRBV29-1 and TRBJ2-7; TRBD2 matches 8 bases. There are 16 residues in the CDR3. Germline loops: CDR1 SQVTM, CDR2 ANQGSEA. Losses at the gene ends were 8 bases for V and 0 bases for J; bases not matched to a gene: 15. CDR3 sequence: CSHPGGAAKGSYEQYF. The CDR3 region has the DNA TGCAGCCATCCCGGGGGGGCAGCCAAGGGCTCCTACGAGCAGTACTTC.

This sequence joins TRBV7-9 and TRBJ2-1; 12 bases match TRBD1. The J segment lost 5 bases and the V segment lost 5 bases, leaving 7 bases of the junction unmatched. CDR3 length: 16 residues. Per germline, CDR1 SEHNR and CDR2 FQNEAQ (reference sequence). This CDR3 is CASSPSGTGGHNEQFF. In DNA form, the CDR3 reads TGTGCCAGCAGCCCATCCGGGACAGGGGGCCACAATGAGCAGTTCTTC.

J is TRBJ2-1 and V is TRBV25-1; TRBD2 agrees at 11 bases. Trimming removed 4 bases from V and 2 bases from J; junction bases left unmatched: 16. Germline CDR1 is MGHDK and CDR2 is SYGVNS. CDR3 length equals 20 residues. CDR3 loop: CASSAFKLGSGRGPYNEQFF. The CDR3 coding sequence is TGTGCCAGCAGTGCCTTTAAGTTGGGTAGCGGGAGGGGACCCTACAATGAGCAGTTCTTC.

This clonotype has more than one count but fewer than ten. The chain has TRBV10-1 and TRBJ2-3; D is undetermined. Trimming shortened V by 0 bases and J by 3 bases, and 10 bases separated the two germline ends. CDR1 and CDR2 (germline): WNHNN, SYGVQD (reference sequence). CDR3 length: 15 residues. CDR3 DNA sequence: TGCGCCAGCAGTGAGTCGCGAAGGGTGACAGATACGCAGTATTTT. This codes for CASSESRRVTDTQYF.

This clonotype was seen more than once but under ten times. The chain carries TRBV3-1 and TRBJ2-4; D not resolved. Germline values: CDR1 LGHDT, CDR2 YNNKEL (reference sequence). The CDR3 covers 16 residues. V lost 0 bases and J lost 0, with 9 bases in between. Written as DNA, the CDR3 is TGTGCCAGCAGCCAAGATAGTGGGATAGCCAAAAACATTCAGTACTTC. Protein: CASSQDSGIAKNIQYF.

There are many counts of this clonotype. The genes are TRBV11-2 and TRBJ1-2, with 12 nucleotides matching TRBD1. Germline V lookup: CDR1 SGHAT, CDR2 FQNNGV. With V trimmed by 6 bases and J by 8 bases, 7 bases remained unmatched. The CDR3 is made up of 14 amino acids. Written as DNA, the CDR3 is TGTGCCAGCAGAGCCGGGACAGGGGGCGGCGGCTACACCTTC. Its translation: CASRAGTGGGGYTF.